This T cell receptor beta chain was found in a study of cytomegalovirus exposure and HLA in healthy donors. Overall study context: The approximately 120 validation repertoires used the same platform as the 650 to 850 first-cohort repertoires (as reported by a later analysis).

Measured with immunoSEQ multiplex PCR; TCRdb has only the in-frame clones, and not every one. The profile shows 100,000 to 150,000 clones, approximately 92% of them singletons. Points from the study as a whole: Using the classifier, cytomegalovirus status was reportedly diagnosed with high specificity and sensitivity. Generally TCR sequences proved uncommon, though certain public TCRs appeared in numerous donors. In vitro confirmation showed three CMV-associated chains to be CMV antigen specific.

Details on this clone: The antigen is unknown.

The V and J ends lost 4 bases and 7 bases, in that order; junction bases with no gene match: 11. The CDR3 runs 15 residues. Germline CDR1 and CDR2: SEHNR and FQNEAQ (reference sequence). Sequencing used PBMCs. The rearrangement links TRBV7-9 to TRBJ1-2, with 8 bases fitting TRBD1. This receptor was taken from a young woman in good health and CMV-seronegative. The CDR3 DNA reads as TGTGCCAGCAGCTCCGGCGACAGGGGCCTATTTGGCTACACCTTC. Amino acids: CASSSGDRGLFGYTF.